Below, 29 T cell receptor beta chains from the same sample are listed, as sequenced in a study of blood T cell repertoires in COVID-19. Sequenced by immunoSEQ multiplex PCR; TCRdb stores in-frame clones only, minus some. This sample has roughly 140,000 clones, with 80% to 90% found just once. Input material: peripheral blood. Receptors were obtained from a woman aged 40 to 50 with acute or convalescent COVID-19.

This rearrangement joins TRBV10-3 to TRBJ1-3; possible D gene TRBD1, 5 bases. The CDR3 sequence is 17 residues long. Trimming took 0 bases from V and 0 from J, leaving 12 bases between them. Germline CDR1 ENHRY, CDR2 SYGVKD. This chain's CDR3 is CAISESLGVPSGNTIYF. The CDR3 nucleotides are TGTGCCATCAGTGAGTCTTTAGGGGTCCCCTCTGGAAACACCATATATTTT.

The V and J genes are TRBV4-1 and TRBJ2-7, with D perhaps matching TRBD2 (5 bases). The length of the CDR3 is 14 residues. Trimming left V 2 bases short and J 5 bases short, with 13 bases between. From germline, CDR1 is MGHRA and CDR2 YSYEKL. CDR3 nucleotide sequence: TGCGCCAGCAGCCAATGGAATCTGGAGGACGAGCAGTACTTC. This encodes CASSQWNLEDEQYF.

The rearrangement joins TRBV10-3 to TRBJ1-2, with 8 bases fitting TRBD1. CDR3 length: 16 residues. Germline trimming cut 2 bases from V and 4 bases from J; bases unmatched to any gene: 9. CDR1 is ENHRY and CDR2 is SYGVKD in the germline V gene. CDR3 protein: CAISEIGQGPPYGYTF. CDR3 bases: TGTGCCATCAGTGAGATAGGACAGGGTCCTCCCTATGGCTACACCTTC.

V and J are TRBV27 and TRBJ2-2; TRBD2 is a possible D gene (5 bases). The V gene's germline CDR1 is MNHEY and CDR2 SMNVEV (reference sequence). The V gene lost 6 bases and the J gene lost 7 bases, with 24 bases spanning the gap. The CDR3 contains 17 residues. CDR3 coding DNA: TGTGCCAGCAGCCTCTTCCCCATCCGGGGTGGGGTCGGGGAGCTGTTTTTT. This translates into CASSLFPIRGGVGELFF.

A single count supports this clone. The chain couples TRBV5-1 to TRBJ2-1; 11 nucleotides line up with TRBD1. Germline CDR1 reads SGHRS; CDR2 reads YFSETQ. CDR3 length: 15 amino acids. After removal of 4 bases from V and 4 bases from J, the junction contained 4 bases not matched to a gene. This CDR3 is CASSGRDRGYNEQFF. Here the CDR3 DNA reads TGCGCCAGCAGCGGTCGGGACAGGGGGTACAATGAGCAGTTCTTC.

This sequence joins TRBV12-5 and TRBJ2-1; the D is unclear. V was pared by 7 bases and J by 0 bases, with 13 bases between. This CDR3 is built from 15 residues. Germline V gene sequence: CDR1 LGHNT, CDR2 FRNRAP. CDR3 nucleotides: TGTGCTAGTGACCTCTTCAGTGGCTCCTACAATGAGCAGTTCTTC. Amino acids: CASDLFSGSYNEQFF.

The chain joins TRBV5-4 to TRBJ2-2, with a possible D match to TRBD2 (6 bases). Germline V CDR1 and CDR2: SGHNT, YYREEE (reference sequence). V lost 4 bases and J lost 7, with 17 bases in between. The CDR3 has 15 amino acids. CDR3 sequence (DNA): TGTGCCAGCAGCCGATCGGGGGTAGAAATCGGGGAGCTGTTTTTT. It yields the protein CASSRSGVEIGELFF.

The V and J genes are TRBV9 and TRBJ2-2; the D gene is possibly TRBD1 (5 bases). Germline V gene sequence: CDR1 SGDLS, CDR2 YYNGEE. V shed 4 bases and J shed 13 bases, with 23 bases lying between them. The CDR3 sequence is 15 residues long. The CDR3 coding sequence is TGTGCCAGCAGCTATGAGCAGGGTTCGGTGGGTAGGCTGTTTTTT. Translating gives CASSYEQGSVGRLFF.

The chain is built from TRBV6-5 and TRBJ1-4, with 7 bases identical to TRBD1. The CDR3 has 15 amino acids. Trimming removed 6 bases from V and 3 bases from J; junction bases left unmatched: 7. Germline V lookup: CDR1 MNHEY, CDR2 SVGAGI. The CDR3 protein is CASRLSDRANEKLFF. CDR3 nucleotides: TGTGCCAGCAGACTCAGCGACAGGGCTAATGAAAAACTGTTTTTT.

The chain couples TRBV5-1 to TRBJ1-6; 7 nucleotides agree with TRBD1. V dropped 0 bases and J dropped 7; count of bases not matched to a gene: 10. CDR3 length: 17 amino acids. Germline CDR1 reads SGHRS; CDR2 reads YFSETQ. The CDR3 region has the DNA TGCGCCAGCAGCTTGGAAACACAGGGGTATGGGAATTCACCCCTCCACTTT. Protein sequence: CASSLETQGYGNSPLHF.

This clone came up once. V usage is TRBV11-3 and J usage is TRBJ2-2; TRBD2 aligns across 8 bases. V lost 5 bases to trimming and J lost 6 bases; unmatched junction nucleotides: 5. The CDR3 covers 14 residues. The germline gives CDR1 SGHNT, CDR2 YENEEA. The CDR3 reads CASSPGTSPGELFF. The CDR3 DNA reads TGTGCCAGCAGCCCCGGGACTAGTCCCGGGGAGCTGTTTTTT.

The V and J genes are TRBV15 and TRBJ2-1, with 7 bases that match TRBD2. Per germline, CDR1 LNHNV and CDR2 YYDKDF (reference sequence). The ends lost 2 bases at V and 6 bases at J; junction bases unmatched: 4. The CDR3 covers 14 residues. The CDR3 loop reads CATSRTGTINEQFF. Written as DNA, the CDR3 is TGTGCCACCAGCAGAACCGGGACTATCAATGAGCAGTTCTTC.

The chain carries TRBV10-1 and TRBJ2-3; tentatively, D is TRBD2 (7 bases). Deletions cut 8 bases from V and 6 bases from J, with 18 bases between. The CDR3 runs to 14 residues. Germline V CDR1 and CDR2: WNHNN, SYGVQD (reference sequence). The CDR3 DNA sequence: TGCGCCAGCGGGGTTAGGGGGGGCTCCGATACGCAGTATTTT. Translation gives CASGVRGGSDTQYF.

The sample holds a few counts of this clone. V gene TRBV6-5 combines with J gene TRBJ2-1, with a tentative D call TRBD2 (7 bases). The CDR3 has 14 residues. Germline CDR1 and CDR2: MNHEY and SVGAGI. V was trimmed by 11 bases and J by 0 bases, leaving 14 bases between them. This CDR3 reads CACKGGVSYNEQFF. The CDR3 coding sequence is TGTGCCTGCAAGGGGGGGGTCTCCTACAATGAGCAGTTCTTC.

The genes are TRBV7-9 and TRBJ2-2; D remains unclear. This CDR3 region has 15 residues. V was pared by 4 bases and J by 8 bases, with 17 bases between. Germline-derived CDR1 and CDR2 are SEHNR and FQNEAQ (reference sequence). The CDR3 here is CASSYAGSPAGELFF. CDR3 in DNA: TGTGCCAGCAGCTATGCCGGGTCCCCGGCTGGGGAGCTGTTTTTT.

In DNA form, the CDR3 reads TGTGCCAGCAGTGGGCAGGGGCCCACTGAAGCTTTCTTT. Protein product: CASSGQGPTEAFF. The J gene is TRBJ1-1, the V gene TRBV2; a weak D match, TRBD1 (6 bases). Germline V gene data show CDR1 as SNHLY and CDR2 as FYNNEI. The ends were cut back, 4 bases at V and 4 bases at J, with 10 bases in the middle. This CDR3 has 13 residues. The full variable domain, with the rest looked up from reference TRBV2 and TRBJ1-1, is EPEVTQTPSHQVTQMGQEVILRCVPISNHLYFYWYRQILGQKVEFLVSFYNNEISEKSEIFDDQFSVERPDGSNFTLKIRSTKLEDSAMYFCASSGQGPTEAFFGQGTRLTVV.

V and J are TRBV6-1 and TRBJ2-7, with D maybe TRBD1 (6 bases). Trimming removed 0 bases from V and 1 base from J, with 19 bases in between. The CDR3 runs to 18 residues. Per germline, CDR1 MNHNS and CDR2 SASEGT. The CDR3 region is CASSEAKGRGLPSYEQYF. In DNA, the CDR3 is TGTGCCAGCAGTGAAGCGAAAGGTAGGGGGTTACCGTCCTACGAGCAGTACTTC.

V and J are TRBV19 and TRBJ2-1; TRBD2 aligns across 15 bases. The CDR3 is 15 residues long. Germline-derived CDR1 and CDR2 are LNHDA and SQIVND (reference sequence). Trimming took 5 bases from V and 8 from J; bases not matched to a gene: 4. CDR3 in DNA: TGTGCCAGTAGTGTGGGACTAGCGGGAGGCTATGAGCAGTTCTTC. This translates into CASSVGLAGGYEQFF.

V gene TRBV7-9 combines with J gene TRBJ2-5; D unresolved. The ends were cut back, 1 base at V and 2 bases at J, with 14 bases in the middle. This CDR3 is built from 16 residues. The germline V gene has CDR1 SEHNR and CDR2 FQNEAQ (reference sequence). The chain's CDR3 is CASSLVGPQPQETQYF. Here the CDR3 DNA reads TGTGCCAGCAGCTTAGTCGGTCCACAGCCACAAGAGACCCAGTACTTC.

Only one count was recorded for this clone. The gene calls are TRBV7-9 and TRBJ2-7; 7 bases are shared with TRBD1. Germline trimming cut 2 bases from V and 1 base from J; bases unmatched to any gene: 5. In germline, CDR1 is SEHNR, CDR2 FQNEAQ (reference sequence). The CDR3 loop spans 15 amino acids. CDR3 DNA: TGTGCCAGCAGCTTACGACAGGGAGCTTCCTACGAGCAGTACTTC. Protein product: CASSLRQGASYEQYF.

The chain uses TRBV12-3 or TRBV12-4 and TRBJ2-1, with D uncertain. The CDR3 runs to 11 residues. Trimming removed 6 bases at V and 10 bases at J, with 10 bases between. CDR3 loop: CASSPGPEQFF. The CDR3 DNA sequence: TGTGCCAGCAGCCCGGGTCCGGAGCAGTTCTTC.

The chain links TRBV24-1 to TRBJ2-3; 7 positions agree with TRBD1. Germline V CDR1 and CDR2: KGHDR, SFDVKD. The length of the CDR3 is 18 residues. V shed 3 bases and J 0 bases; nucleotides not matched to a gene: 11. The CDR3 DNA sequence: TGTGCCACCAGTGATGTAAATACGGGACAGAATAGCACAGATACGCAGTATTTT. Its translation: CATSDVNTGQNSTDTQYF.

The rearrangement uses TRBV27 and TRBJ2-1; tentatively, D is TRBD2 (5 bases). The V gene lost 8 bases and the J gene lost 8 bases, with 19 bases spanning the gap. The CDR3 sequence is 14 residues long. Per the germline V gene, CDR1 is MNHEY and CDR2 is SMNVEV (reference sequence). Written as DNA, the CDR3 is TGTGCCAGCCACCCCGGACTCCTGAGGGATGAGCAGTTCTTC. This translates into CASHPGLLRDEQFF.

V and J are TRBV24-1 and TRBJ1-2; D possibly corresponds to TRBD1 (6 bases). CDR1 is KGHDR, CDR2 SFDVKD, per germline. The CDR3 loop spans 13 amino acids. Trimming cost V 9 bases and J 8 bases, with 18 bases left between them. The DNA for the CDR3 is TGTGCCACCGCGACGCGGGGGCAAAGGGGCTACACCTTC. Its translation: CATATRGQRGYTF.

The DNA for the CDR3 is TGTGCCAGCAGCGACCAGGGGACTGAAGCTTTCTTT. Encoded protein: CASSDQGTEAFF. V usage is TRBV3-1 (or the pseudogene TRBV3-2) and J usage is TRBJ1-1; TRBD1 might be the D (6 bases). Germline V gene sequence: CDR1 LGHDT, CDR2 YNNKEL (reference sequence). V was trimmed by 5 bases and J by 5 bases, leaving 9 bases between them. The CDR3 consists of 12 residues.

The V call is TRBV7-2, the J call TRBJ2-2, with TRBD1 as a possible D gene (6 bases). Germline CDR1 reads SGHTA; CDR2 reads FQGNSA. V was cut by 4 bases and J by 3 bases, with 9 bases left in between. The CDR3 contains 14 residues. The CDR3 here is CASSYGQHTGELFF. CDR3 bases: TGTGCCAGCAGCTACGGACAGCACACCGGGGAGCTGTTTTTT.

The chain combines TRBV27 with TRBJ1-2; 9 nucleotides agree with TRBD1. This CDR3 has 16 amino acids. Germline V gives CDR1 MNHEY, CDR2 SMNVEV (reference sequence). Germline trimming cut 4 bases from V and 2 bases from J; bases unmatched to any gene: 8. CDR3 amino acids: CASSSAGTGMNYGYTF. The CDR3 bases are TGTGCCAGCAGTTCCGCCGGGACAGGGATGAACTATGGCTACACCTTC.

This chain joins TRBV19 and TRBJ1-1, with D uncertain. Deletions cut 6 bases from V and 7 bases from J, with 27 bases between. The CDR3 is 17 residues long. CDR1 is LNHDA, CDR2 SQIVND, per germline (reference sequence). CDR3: CASRGRPNLPSHYEAFF. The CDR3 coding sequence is TGTGCCAGTAGAGGTCGTCCAAACCTACCTAGCCATTATGAAGCTTTCTTT.

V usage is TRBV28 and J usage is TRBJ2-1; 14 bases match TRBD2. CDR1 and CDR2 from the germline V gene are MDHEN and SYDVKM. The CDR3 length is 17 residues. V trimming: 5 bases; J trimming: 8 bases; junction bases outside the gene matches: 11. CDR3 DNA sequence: TGTGCCAGCAGTCCCCGGACTAGCGGGGGGCCTAGCTATGAGCAGTTCTTC. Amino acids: CASSPRTSGGPSYEQFF.